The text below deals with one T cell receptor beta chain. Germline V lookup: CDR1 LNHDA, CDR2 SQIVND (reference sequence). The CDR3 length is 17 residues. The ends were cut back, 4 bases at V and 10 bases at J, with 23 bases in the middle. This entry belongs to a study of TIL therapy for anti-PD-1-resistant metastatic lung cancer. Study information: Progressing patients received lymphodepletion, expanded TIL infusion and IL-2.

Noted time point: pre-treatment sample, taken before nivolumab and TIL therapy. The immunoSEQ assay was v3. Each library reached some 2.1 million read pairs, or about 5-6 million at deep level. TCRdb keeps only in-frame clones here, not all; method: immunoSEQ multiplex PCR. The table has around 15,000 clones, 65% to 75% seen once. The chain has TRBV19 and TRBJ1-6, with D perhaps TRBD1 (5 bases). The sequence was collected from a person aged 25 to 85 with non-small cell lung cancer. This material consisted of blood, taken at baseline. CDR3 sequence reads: CASSRSRTGGSGSPLHF. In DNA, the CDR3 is TGTGCCAGTAGTAGAAGCCGAACAGGAGGATCAGGGTCACCCCTCCACTTT.